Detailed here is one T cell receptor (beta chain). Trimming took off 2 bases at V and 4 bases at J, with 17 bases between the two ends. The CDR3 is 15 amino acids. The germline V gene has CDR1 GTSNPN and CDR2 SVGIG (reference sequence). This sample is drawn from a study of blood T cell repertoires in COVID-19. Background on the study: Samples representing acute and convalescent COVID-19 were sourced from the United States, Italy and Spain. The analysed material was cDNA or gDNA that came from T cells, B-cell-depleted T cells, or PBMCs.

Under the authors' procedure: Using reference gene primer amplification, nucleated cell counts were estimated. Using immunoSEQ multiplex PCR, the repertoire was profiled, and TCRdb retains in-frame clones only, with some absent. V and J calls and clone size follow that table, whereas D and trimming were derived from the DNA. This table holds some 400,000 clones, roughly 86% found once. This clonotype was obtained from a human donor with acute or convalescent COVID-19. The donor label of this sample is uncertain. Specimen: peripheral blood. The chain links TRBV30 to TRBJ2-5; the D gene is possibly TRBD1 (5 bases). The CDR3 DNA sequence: TGTGCCTGGAGTCACAGGACACAAGCAGGAGAGACCCAGTACTTC. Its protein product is CAWSHRTQAGETQYF.